This T cell receptor beta chain was identified in a study of CD8 T cells in Susac syndrome (dated by TCRdb to between 2018 and 2021). At the level of the whole study: Repertoire sequencing was used to test whether CD8+ T cell activation and differentiation in Susac syndrome was antigen driven. The study compared CD8+ T cell repertoire clonality among around 11 healthy donors, some 14 Susac syndrome patients and 15 multiple sclerosis patients. General findings and caveats noted by the study authors: The number of individuals in the TCR sequencing and HLA analysis was acknowledged as relatively small.

RNA was extracted using the RNeasy kit, and roughly 0.45 to 1 microgram was reverse transcribed with random hexamers. TCR beta CDR3 regions were amplified with the immunoSEQ multiplex PCR assay covering 54 Vbeta and 13 Jbeta segments. PCR amplification bias was corrected using a synthetic template baseline for primer optimization and computational correction. As for how the authors treated the data: Reads were annotated to V, D and J genes per IMGT and analyzed with immunoSEQ Analyzer, keeping only productive sequences. Clonality was computed as one minus Shannon entropy normalized by log2 of the number of productive unique sequences. Public and private clones were assessed among the 100 most prevalent clones of each patient and control. Clones were defined as Susac-specific if absent from the healthy and MS cohorts, from under 1,200 published viral clones and from other ImmuneACCESS disease sequences. The raw public reads went through TCRdb reprocessing: fastp at Q25, MiXCR clone calling, in-frame beta chains kept. Rows are combined by CDR3 protein, so each entry shows the most common genes and DNA. The V and J calls and clone size are TCRdb's, not the authors'. The table for this sample lists tens of thousands of distinct CDR3 sequences; 90% to 95% of them were counted only once. Clones ranked in the top ten supply roughly 0.2% of the sample.

V is clipped by 2 bases and J by 8 bases, and the sequence between their germline boundaries is 16 bases long. The germline V gene specifies SQVTM as CDR1 and ANQGSEA as CDR2. The CDR3 has 14 amino acids, counting the end cysteine and phenylalanine. Just CDR3 DNA is preserved here, 42 bases in frame from base 1. Peripheral blood CD8+ and CD4+ T cells from healthy donors, Susac syndrome patients and multiple sclerosis patients were profiled by high-throughput TCR beta sequencing. The healthy donors served as controls matched for age and sex. Bulk CD8+ and CD4+ T cells were purified by magnetic negative isolation, whereas CD8+ TEMRA cells were enriched by FACS. Blood was collected in EDTA tubes and processed within 24 hours, with PBMCs isolated through density gradient centrifugation. PBMCs destined for TCR sequencing were cryopreserved in liquid nitrogen and later thawed in a 37 °C water bath. A purity of at least 90% was achieved for sorted or isolated CD4+, CD8+ and CD8+ TEMRA cells.

With regard to this clonotype: What this receptor recognizes is not known. No quality values exist for individual bases; no much larger clone is one base distant.

The chain joins TRBV29-1 to TRBJ2-1; a confident D gene designation cannot be given. This TCR was sampled from a human donor in good health. The sequenced material came from CD8+ T cells from PBMCs. The nucleotide sequence reads as follows: TGCAGCGTTGAATGGTACACGAATATGGATGAGCAGTTCTTC. It codes for CSVEWYTNMDEQFF.